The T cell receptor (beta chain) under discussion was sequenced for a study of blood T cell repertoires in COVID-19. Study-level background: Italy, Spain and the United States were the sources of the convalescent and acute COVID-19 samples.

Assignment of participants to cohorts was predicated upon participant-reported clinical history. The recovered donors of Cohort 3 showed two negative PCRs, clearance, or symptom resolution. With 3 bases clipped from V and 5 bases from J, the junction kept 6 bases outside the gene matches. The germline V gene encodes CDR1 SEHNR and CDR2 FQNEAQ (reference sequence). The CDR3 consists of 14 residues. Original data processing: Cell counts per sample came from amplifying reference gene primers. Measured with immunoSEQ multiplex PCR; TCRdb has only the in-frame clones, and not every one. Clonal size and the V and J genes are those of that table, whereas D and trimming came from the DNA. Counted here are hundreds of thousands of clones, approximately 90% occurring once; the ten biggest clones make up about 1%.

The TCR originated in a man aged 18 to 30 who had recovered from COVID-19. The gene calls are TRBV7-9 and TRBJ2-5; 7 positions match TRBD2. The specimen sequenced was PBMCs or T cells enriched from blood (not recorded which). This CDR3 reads CASSLAGVRETQYF. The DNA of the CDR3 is TGTGCCAGCAGCTTGGCGGGAGTTAGGGAGACCCAGTACTTC.